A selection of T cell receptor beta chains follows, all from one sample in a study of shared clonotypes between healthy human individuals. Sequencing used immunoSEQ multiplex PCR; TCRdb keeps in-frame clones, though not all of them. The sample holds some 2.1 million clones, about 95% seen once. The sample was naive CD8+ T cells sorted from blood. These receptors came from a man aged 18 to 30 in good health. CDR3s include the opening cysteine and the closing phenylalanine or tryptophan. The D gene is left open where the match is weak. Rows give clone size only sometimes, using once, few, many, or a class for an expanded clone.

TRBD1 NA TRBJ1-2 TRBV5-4 TGTGCCAGCAGCTCTCGGGACAGCTATCGCTACACCTTC CASSSRDSYRYTF
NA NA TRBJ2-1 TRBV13 TGTGCCAGCAGCTTATATCTGGGAGGACCAAACGGTGAGCAGTTCTTC CASSLYLGGPNGEQFF
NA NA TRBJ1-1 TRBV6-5 TGTGCCAGCAGTTACACAGAGGCTAGCACTGAAGCTTTCTTT CASSYTEASTEAFF
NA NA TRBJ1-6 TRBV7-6 TGTGCCAGCAGCCAGAACTCGCAGGGTCCATCACCCCTCCACTTT CASSQNSQGPSPLHF
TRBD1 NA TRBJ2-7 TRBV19 TGTGCCAGTAGTATAACGACAGGGGCCTACGAGCAGTACTTC CASSITTGAYEQYF
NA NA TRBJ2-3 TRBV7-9 TGTGCCAGCAGCTTGGGACTGGGGGAGAGAGATACGCAGTATTTT CASSLGLGERDTQYF
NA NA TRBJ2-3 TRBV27 TGTGCCAGCAGACTAGTGAGCACAGATACGCAGTATTTT CASRLVSTDTQYF
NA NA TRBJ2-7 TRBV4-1 TGCGCCAGCAGCCAAGAAGGGAAATTCTACGAGCAGTACTTC CASSQEGKFYEQYF
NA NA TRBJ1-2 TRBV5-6 TGTGCCAGCAGCTTTTCTGGGAATGGCTACACCTTC CASSFSGNGYTF
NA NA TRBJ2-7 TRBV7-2 TGTGCCAGGGTTAGGGGGGACCCCTACGAGCAGTACTTC CARVRGDPYEQYF
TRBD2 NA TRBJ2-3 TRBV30 TGTGCCTGGAACCGACTAGCGGTTAGCACAGATACGCAGTATTTT CAWNRLAVSTDTQYF
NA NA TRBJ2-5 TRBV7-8 TGTGCCAGCAGCCAGAGCTCTAGCGCACAAGAGACCCAGTACTTC CASSQSSSAQETQYF
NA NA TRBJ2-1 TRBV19 TGTGCCAGTAGTCCCTACCCAAGTGAAGGGTCCTACAATGAGCAGTTCTTC CASSPYPSEGSYNEQFF
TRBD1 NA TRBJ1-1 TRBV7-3 TGTGCCAGCAGCTTATCAGGGGGCCCGAACACTGAAGCTTTCTTT CASSLSGGPNTEAFF
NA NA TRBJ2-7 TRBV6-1 TGTGCCAGCAGTGAACTAAACAAATACGAGCAGTACTTC CASSELNKYEQYF
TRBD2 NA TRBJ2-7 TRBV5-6 TGTGCCAGCAGTCAAAGACTAGCGGGAGGGCCCGAGCAGTACTTC CASSQRLAGGPEQYF
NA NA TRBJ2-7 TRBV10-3 TGTGCCATCAGTGATTTCGAGGTCTCCTACGAGCAGTACTTC CAISDFEVSYEQYF
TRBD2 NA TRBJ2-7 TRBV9 TGTGCCAGCAGCGTAGGGGACTACTCCTACGAGCAGTACTTC CASSVGDYSYEQYF
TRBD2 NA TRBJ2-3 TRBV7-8 TGTGCCAGCAGCTTAGCGCGCCCCGGGACTACGTTTACATCAGATACGCAGTATTTT CASSLARPGTTFTSDTQYF
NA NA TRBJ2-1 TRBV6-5 TGTGCCAGCAGGGACAATGAGCAGTTCTTC CASRDNEQFF
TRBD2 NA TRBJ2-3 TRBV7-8 TGTGCCAGCAGCTTCGCTAGCGGGGGGGCCTTGGATACGCAGTATTTT CASSFASGGALDTQYF
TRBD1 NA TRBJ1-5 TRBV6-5 TGTGCCAGCAGTTACGGGCAGGGGGGTCAGCCCCAGCATTTT CASSYGQGGQPQHF
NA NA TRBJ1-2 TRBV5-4 TGTGCCAGCAGCTTCACGGCAGGGAGAGACTATGGCTACACCTTC CASSFTAGRDYGYTF
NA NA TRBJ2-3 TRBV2 TGTGCCAGCAGTGCTAGCTTTAGCCCAGATACGCAGTATTTT CASSASFSPDTQYF
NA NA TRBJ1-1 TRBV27 TGTGCCAGCAGTTTACGGCTCCTCGGGACTATCACTGAAGCTTTCTTT CASSLRLLGTITEAFF
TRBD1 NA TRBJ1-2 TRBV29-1 TGCAGCGTCGAACAACAGGGGGGCGTGGATGGCTACACCTTC CSVEQQGGVDGYTF
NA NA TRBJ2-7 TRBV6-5 TGTGCCAGCAGTTACGACCGGGACACCTTCTCCTACGAGCAGTACTTC CASSYDRDTFSYEQYF
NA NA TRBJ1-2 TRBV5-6 TGTGCCAGCACCTCGTTTTACTATGGCTACACCTTC CASTSFYYGYTF
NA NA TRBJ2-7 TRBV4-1 TGCGCCAGCAGCCAAACTAAAGGGGGAGCCTACGAGCAGTACTTC CASSQTKGGAYEQYF
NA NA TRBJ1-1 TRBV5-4 TGTGCCAGCAGCTTGGACGCCAACATGAACACTGAAGCTTTCTTT CASSLDANMNTEAFF
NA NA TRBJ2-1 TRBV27 TGTGCCAGCAGTCCAAATAGGGGGGCGGCCTACAATGAGCAGTTCTTC CASSPNRGAAYNEQFF
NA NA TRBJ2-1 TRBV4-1 TGCGCCAGCAGCCAAGTCCTTGGAGGGCCTGGCAATGAGCAGTTCTTC CASSQVLGGPGNEQFF
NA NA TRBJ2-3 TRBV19 TGTGCCAGTAGTATTATCCCGGGGGCAGATACGCAGTATTTT CASSIIPGADTQYF
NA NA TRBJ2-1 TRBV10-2 TGCGCCAGCACTAGCTCCTACAATGAGCAGTTCTTC CASTSSYNEQFF
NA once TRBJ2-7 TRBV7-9 TGTGCCAGCAGCCTTGTAGGCTTGGAGGCAGACGAGCAGTACTTC CASSLVGLEADEQYF
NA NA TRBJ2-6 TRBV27 TGTGCCAGCAGTTACAGGCTCCACTCTGGGGCCAACGTCCTGACTTTC CASSYRLHSGANVLTF
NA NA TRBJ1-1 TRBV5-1 TGCGCCAGCAGCTTGTGGAGGGATAGGGGGACTGAAGCTTTCTTT CASSLWRDRGTEAFF
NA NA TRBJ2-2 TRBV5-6 TGTGCCAGCAGCTTCCACACCGGGGAGCTGTTTTTT CASSFHTGELFF
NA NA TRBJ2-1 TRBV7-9 TGTGCCAGCAGCTCCACGACTAAATACAATGAGCAGTTCTTC CASSSTTKYNEQFF
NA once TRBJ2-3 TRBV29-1 TGCAGCGTTGAACTTGAAGAAGAGGAGGTAGATACGCAGTATTTT CSVELEEEEVDTQYF
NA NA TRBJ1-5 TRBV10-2 TGCGCCGCAGCTGATTTTAATCAGCCCCAGCATTTT CAAADFNQPQHF
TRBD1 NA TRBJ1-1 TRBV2 TGTGCCAGCAGTTGGGACAGTTCGCCCGAAGCTTTCTTT CASSWDSSPEAFF
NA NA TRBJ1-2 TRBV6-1 TGTGCCAGCAGTGAATGGCCGGATCCTAACTATGGCTACACCTTC CASSEWPDPNYGYTF
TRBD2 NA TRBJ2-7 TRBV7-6 TGTGCCAGCAGCTTAGCTGGACTAGCCTACGAGCAGTACTTC CASSLAGLAYEQYF